Described below is a single T cell receptor (beta chain) sequence and its context. This clone was seen a single time. It has no known antigen specificity. There are no base qualities to consult, and no much larger clone falls within one base. This specimen comes from a study of cytomegalovirus exposure and HLA in healthy donors (TCRdb year 2017). Describing the broader study: According to a later analysis, the approximately 120 validation repertoires were produced on the same platform as the approximately 600 repertoires of the first cohort. The study aimed to test whether cataloging public T cell receptors could reveal signatures of past pathogen exposure. In addition to the first cohort of roughly 670 subjects, a separate validation cohort of some 120 different subjects was used. The study combined high-throughput TCR immunosequencing, statistical association of individual TCRs with disease status, and machine learning to predict cytomegalovirus infection status. Findings and caveats that apply to the study as a whole: The validation cohort had no HLA typing available for a later analysis, so co-occurrence within that cohort was assessed over all 120 or so repertoires. In a later analysis, TCRs clustered in the first cohort were found to also tend to co-occur in the roughly 120 validation repertoires, with about 94% of cluster scores above 0. Across donors, most TCR sequences were observed very rarely, whereas some public TCRs were present in many individuals. In vitro tests confirmed that a few of the cytomegalovirus-associated TCR beta chains recognize cytomegalovirus antigens. A total of 164 TCR beta chains were listed by the study as associated with cytomegalovirus. According to the authors, the approach could potentially be generalized to other disease states and immunological phenotypes. Cytomegalovirus status was reported to be diagnosed by the classifier with high specificity and sensitivity in both the original and validation cohorts.

The library came from the immunoSEQ multiplex PCR assay. In the original analysis: A statistical classification framework was developed to diagnose cytomegalovirus status using the catalog of TCR beta chain sequences. In its TCRdb copy, this immuneACCESS table keeps in-frame sequences only and misses some clones. Where compared with another copy, unresolved V genes explain less than half of these, and the others have no known cause. V and J calls and clone size are those listed in that table; D and trimming were worked out from the DNA. In this sample the table shows about 21,000 clones, about 97% of which occur a single time. The top ten clonotypes cover roughly 10% of the sample. The donors were included in the validation cohort of some 120 subjects, a group kept apart from the roughly 700-subject first cohort. V is cut back by 4 bases and J by 3 bases, with 12 bases in the junction unmatched. Per the germline V gene, SGHVS is the CDR1 and FQNEAQ is the CDR2. Counted from cysteine to phenylalanine, this CDR3 has 16 amino acids. The sequence is cut down to CDR3 DNA, 48 bases in frame from base 1.

The chain couples TRBV7-8 to TRBJ2-7; the junction holds 7 bases that match TRBD2. Sequenced: PBMCs. The origin of this receptor is a young man in good health and CMV-seropositive. The DNA sequence reads TGTGCCAGCAGCTCTAGCCTGGCGGGAGTGCTCTACGAGCAGTACTTC. This is translated as CASSSSLAGVLYEQYF.